This TCR beta chain was sequenced for a study listed by TCRdb under 2016. The library was built by means of RT-PCR. Sequencing was carried out with an Illumina MiSeq. The public reads were reanalyzed by TCRdb: fastp trimming at Q25, MiXCR alignment, in-frame beta chains only. A single entry per CDR3 protein holds the most common genes and DNA from its merged rows. The sample table contains approximately 720,000 distinct CDR3 sequences; only one count was recorded for 14% of them. 3% to 4.5% of the sample belongs to the ten largest clones. This clonotype has a handful of counts. The clone's antigen remains unknown. Base-call qualities are not available, and no considerably larger clone is one nucleotide away. What was sequenced was memory CD4+ T cells from blood. The receptor was derived from a female donor in good health, serving as a healthy control.

The CDR3 here reads CASRSHSGNYGYTF. At the DNA level, the sequence is TGTGCCAGCAGGAGCCATTCGGGAAACTATGGCTACACCTTC. The sequence joins TRBV6-5 to TRBJ1-2; no D gene can be assigned with confidence. From the cysteine through the phenylalanine, the CDR3 covers 14 amino acids. CDR3 DNA only is kept here, 42 bases in frame from base 1. CDR1 and CDR2, per the germline V gene, are MNHEY and SVGAGI. Deletion took 6 bases off V and 2 bases off J, with a span of 13 bases between the germline ends.